This T cell receptor (beta chain) was retrieved from a study of beta chain features in type 1 diabetes (dated by TCRdb to between 2017 and 2018). With respect to the entire study: Mean age, gender distribution, total cell number and subset yield did not differ between patients and healthy donors. Regulatory and stem cell-like memory subsets were isolated from only 8 patients and about 8 healthy donors, whereas naive and central memory subsets came from all 30 or so donors. A total of 107,917,701 sorted cells were examined across all samples, and a strong correlation was observed between cell number per subset and RNA yield. The study compared the TCRB repertoires of sorted circulating CD4+ T cell subsets in recently diagnosed type 1 diabetes patients with those in matched healthy donors. Here is what the overall study found, with its caveats: Sequencing cDNA rather than genomic DNA could over-represent highly expressing activated cells, although activation and CD3 levels did not differ between groups. Patients with type 1 diabetes made fewer insertions and deleted more nucleotides at VDJ recombination sites, implying thymic rearrangement abnormalities. Because small numbers of individuals were included in the HLA sub-analyses, any influence of HLA type on TCRB rearrangement was left unresolved. Shorter templates might have been favored by PCR, but patient and control samples were amplified and corrected together, so both groups would have been affected equally by any skew. In all four CD4+ subsets, TCRB CDR3 length was moderately but significantly shorter in type 1 diabetes patients. The naive, central memory and regulatory TCRB repertoires appeared to resemble one another more closely among patients than among healthy donors.

On this clone: The specificity of this receptor is unknown. No much larger clonotype is one base removed from it; base qualities were not supplied.

The entire isolated RNA was reverse transcribed using the High Capacity cDNA Reverse Transcription Kit, and thus expressed TCRB transcripts were sequenced. Naive, central memory and regulatory T cell samples underwent deep immunoSEQ sequencing, averaging approximately 3.5 million total reads per sample. Sorted cells were lysed in RLT buffer and RNA was extracted with DNase-treated RNeasy Micro or Mini kits, depending on cell number. Each cell subset was processed separately to prevent cross-contamination, with patient and healthy donor samples processed together. The immunoSEQ multiplex PCR was used to amplify TCRB sequences from cDNA, generating 87-bp fragments that spanned the CDR3 region. Sequencing of the amplicons was done on the Illumina HiSeq platform. The authors processed their data as follows. PCR bias was computationally corrected using synthetic template baselines, reads within Hamming distance 2 were collapsed, and singletons that could not be merged were discarded. Reads were aligned against IMGT so that V, D and J genes, CDR3 length and insertions or deletions at six rearrangement sites could be assigned. Within each subset, clonotype counts were normalized to the number of sorted cells before true diversity and Gini coefficients were calculated with the tcR R package. The overlap coefficient, calculated on TCRB nucleotide sequences, was used to quantify repertoire sharing. As a proxy for the pre-selection repertoire, out-of-frame TCRB sequences from naive cells were analyzed. What TCRdb holds here is the immuneACCESS table cut down to in-frame rearrangements. Part of the clones is not present; checked against another copy, under half of the missing clones reflect an unresolved V gene, and the others are unexplained. Clonal size and the V and J genes are those of that table, whereas D and trimming came from the DNA. The sample profile shows hundreds of thousands of clones; around 15% of them were found once. Approximately 0.043% of the sample belongs to the ten largest clones.

Each donor gave one peripheral blood draw, about 110 mL on average, collected into heparinised tubes. Naive, central memory, regulatory and stem cell-like memory CD4+ T cells were sorted on a BD FACSAria II using a panel including CD45RO, CCR7, CD25, CD127, CD95 and CD27. Purity was above 95% for every sorted population. PBMCs were isolated right away by Lymphoprep density gradient centrifugation and were stained directly, without culture. So that batch effects would be minimized, each experiment stained and sorted samples in pairs, pairing one healthy donor with one patient. Ends trimmed: V by 2 bases, J by 0 bases; bases unmatched to a gene: 1. There are 14 amino acids in the CDR3, from cysteine to phenylalanine inclusive. The read is trimmed to its CDR3 DNA, 42 bases read in frame from base 1. According to the germline V gene (reference sequence), CDR1 reads SGHNT and CDR2 reads YYREEE.

The V gene is TRBV5-4 and the J gene is TRBJ1-2, and TRBD1 matches 7 of the central bases. The receptor's source is a man between 18 and 29 years old with type 1 diabetes. Sequenced sample: naive CD4+ T cells from blood. This sample's cell subset or site label indicates: true naive CD4+ T cells. The CDR3 sequence is CASSLTGANYGYTF. Read as DNA, the sequence is TGTGCCAGCAGCTTAACAGGGGCTAACTATGGCTACACCTTC.